This T cell receptor (beta chain) emerged from a study of cytomegalovirus exposure and HLA in healthy donors. At the level of the study: The approximately 120 validation repertoires used the same platform as the roughly 700 first-cohort repertoires (as reported by a later analysis). General observations from the study: Researchers catalogued about 160 TCR beta chains as cytomegalovirus-associated.

CDR1 is SNHLY and CDR2 is FYNNEI in the germline V gene. V gave up 5 bases and J gave up 8 bases, with 6 bases separating them. CDR3 length: 11 amino acids. Notes on this clone: Its antigen is currently unknown.

Using immunoSEQ multiplex PCR, the repertoire was profiled, and TCRdb retains in-frame clones only, with some absent. This sample has a few hundred thousand clones, with nearly 90% found just once. The J gene is TRBJ1-4, the V gene TRBV2; D gene unclear. This sequence originates from a woman aged 18-29 years in good health and CMV-seronegative. Sequencing used PBMCs. This CDR3 is CASSLTEKLFF. For the CDR3, the DNA is TGTGCCAGCAGTCTTACAGAAAAACTGTTTTTT. Complete variable domain (other parts from reference TRBV2 and TRBJ1-4): EPEVTQTPSHQVTQMGQEVILRCVPISNHLYFYWYRQILGQKVEFLVSFYNNEISEKSEIFDDQFSVERPDGSNFTLKIRSTKLEDSAMYFCASSLTEKLFFGSGTQLSVL.